A selection of T cell receptor beta chains follows, all from one sample in a study of brain T cells in children with intractable seizures. The repertoire was sequenced with immunoSEQ multiplex PCR; TCRdb's copy has only in-frame clones and lacks some. The sample consists of about 80,000 clones, around nine tenths of them appearing once. The source was peripheral blood, collected at surgery. The receptors derive from a girl aged 2-15 years with Rasmussen encephalitis and intractable seizures. Both conserved end residues are part of each CDR3. Clone size is shown for a subset of rows, as once, few, many or a class of expanded clone.

TRBV5-4,TRBJ1-2,.,CASRGRTYGYTF
TRBV5-1,TRBJ1-5,once,CASSPTSGINQPQHF
TRBV4-1,TRBJ2-7,.,CASSQFRTDNYEQYF
TRBV6-1,TRBJ1-5,.,CASSERKGSNQPQHF
TRBV12-3/TRBV12-4,TRBJ2-3,.,CASSFFTDTQYF
TRBV30,TRBJ1-5,.,CAWSDRDRPQHF
TRBV30,TRBJ1-2,.,CAWYRDRGNYGYTF
TRBV2,TRBJ1-4,.,CASSEGGRNEKLFF
TRBV7-3,TRBJ1-2,.,CASSFSYGYTF
TRBV28,TRBJ2-7,.,CASSTVSRGFPYEQYF
TRBV4-1,TRBJ2-2,.,CASSQALMESNTGELFF
TRBV4-2,TRBJ2-3,.,CASSQDRKRSGTDTQYF
TRBV5-4,TRBJ1-1,.,CASSGIGRSEAFF
TRBV14,TRBJ1-1,.,CASSQVGGLGSTEAFF
TRBV27,TRBJ1-6,.,CASSGTGISYNSPLHF
TRBV23-1,TRBJ1-2,.,CASSPPRRRGYTF
TRBV12-3/TRBV12-4,TRBJ1-1,.,CASSLQNTEAFF
TRBV5-6,TRBJ2-1,.,CASSLRAGTGNEQFF
TRBV5-4,TRBJ2-7,.,CASSFGTMKDQQYF
TRBV7-9,TRBJ1-1,.,CASSLSGNTEAFF
TRBV21-1,TRBJ2-5,.,CASSPHWQRGETQYF
TRBV20-1,TRBJ1-6,.,CSASRGVGSPLHF
TRBV13,TRBJ1-4,.,CASSLGAPLRKKLFF
TRBV19,TRBJ1-3,.,CASSIQGGGNTIYF
TRBV6-5,TRBJ2-5,.,CASSTDRVQETQYF
TRBV19,TRBJ1-4,.,CASRGPAANEKLFF
TRBV5-5,TRBJ1-2,once,CASSREPTGWDGYTF
TRBV3-1/TRBV3-2,TRBJ2-1,.,CASSPPTGTGNEQFF
TRBV2,TRBJ2-1,.,CASSTEFIPFF
TRBV29-1,TRBJ1-5,.,CSVGGGNQPQHF
TRBV9,TRBJ2-3,.,CASSPHLALGTDTQYF
TRBV18,TRBJ2-2,.,CASSPPGTVAGELFF
TRBV5-6,TRBJ1-5,.,CASSLYGYSNQPQHF
TRBV12-5,TRBJ2-7,.,CASGSRDRDPSYEQYF
TRBV7-8,TRBJ1-1,.,CASSGQTGDTEAFF
TRBV28,TRBJ1-1,medium-sized,CASSLSPLSLGNTEAFF
TRBV9,TRBJ2-1,.,CASTRQGWGEQFF
TRBV7-6,TRBJ1-1,once,CASSRDRARSTEAFF
TRBV10-3,TRBJ2-7,.,CAISGDIGPYEQYF
TRBV14,TRBJ1-3,.,CATRGAGRNTIYF
TRBV3-1/TRBV3-2,TRBJ1-3,.,CASSPRFVSGNTIYF
TRBV12-3/TRBV12-4,TRBJ2-7,.,CASRASGTYEQYF
TRBV3-1/TRBV3-2,TRBJ1-4,.,CASRGQGFNEKLFF
TRBV6-5,TRBJ1-3,.,CASTVSRTTGNTIYF
TRBV29-1,TRBJ2-7,.,CSAGHYEQYF
TRBV6-1,TRBJ1-5,.,CASSEARRGQPQHF
TRBV11-2,TRBJ2-5,.,CASSLGRGGQETQYF
TRBV11-1,TRBJ2-7,once,CASSLEGREQYF
TRBV7-2,TRBJ2-7,.,CASSSTGTYEQYF
TRBV28,TRBJ1-5,.,CASRYRALSNQPQHF
TRBV2,TRBJ2-2,.,CASSEDPRDRADGELFF
TRBV5-4,TRBJ2-5,.,CASSLVGGETQYF
TRBV2,TRBJ2-1,.,CASTSGAPSHEQFF
TRBV7-7,TRBJ1-1,.,CASSTRTVNTEAFF
TRBV7-9,TRBJ1-2,.,CASSPRHPSYGYTF
TRBV7-9,TRBJ1-2,.,CASSVDIGGYTF
TRBV28,TRBJ2-7,.,CASSFEGYEQYF
TRBV4-1,TRBJ1-1,few,CASSQTGGLNTEAFF
TRBV7-9,TRBJ2-1,.,CASSSPHSGGGPNEQFF
TRBV18,TRBJ2-1,once,CASSPAGGEQFF